The entry that follows covers one T cell receptor (beta chain) sequence. This table comes from immunoSEQ multiplex PCR, and its TCRdb copy is limited to in-frame clones, with some not included. The sample holds some 95,000 clones; 80% to 90% are singletons and the top ten take around 14%. This specimen comes from a study of control samples from healthy donors and cancer patients. This TCR was sampled from a man aged 30 to 39 in good health. Sequencing was carried out using blood.

CDR3 bases: TGTGCCAACGCGGACAGGGGCACAGATACGCAGTATTTT. Translated: CANADRGTDTQYF. V is TRBV6-5 and J is TRBJ2-3, with 8 bases fitting TRBD1. Germline loops: CDR1 MNHEY, CDR2 SVGAGI. Trimming removed 10 bases from V and 1 base from J; junction bases left unmatched: 4. CDR3 length: 13 amino acids.